The 25 T cell receptor beta chains listed next were all sequenced from one sample in a study of blood T cell repertoires in COVID-19. The data were produced by immunoSEQ multiplex PCR, yet TCRdb's version contains in-frame clones alone and is incomplete. In the table there are roughly 250,000 clones, more than 70% of which are singletons. Sequences were obtained from peripheral blood. All receptors come from a woman aged 45-60 years with acute or convalescent COVID-19.

The chain joins TRBV9 to TRBJ2-1, with 7 positions matching TRBD2. V was clipped by 4 bases and J by 3 bases; unmatched bases: 7. Germline loops: CDR1 SGDLS, CDR2 YYNGEE. This CDR3 contains 15 residues. CDR3: CASSRDSGRYNEQFF. The DNA of the CDR3 is TGTGCCAGCAGCCGAGATAGCGGGCGCTACAATGAGCAGTTCTTC.

The chain is built from TRBV4-2 and TRBJ1-2; D gene ambiguous. Germline V gene sequence: CDR1 LGHNA, CDR2 YNFKEQ. Trimming removed 0 bases at V and 8 bases at J, with 16 bases between. The CDR3 is 15 amino acids. Here the CDR3 reads CASSQDREGTDGYTF. CDR3 nucleotides: TGTGCCAGCAGCCAAGATAGGGAGGGAACGGACGGCTACACCTTC.

The rearrangement joins TRBV18 to TRBJ1-3; 8 nucleotides align to TRBD1. Trimming at V came to 3 bases and at J to 0 bases, leaving 7 bases not matched to a gene. The CDR3 runs to 17 residues. CDR1 and CDR2 (germline): KGHSH, LQKENI. The CDR3 here is CASSPSTGADSGNTIYF. The DNA for the CDR3 is TGTGCCAGCTCACCCTCGACAGGGGCAGACTCTGGAAACACCATATATTTT.

This chain links TRBV2 with TRBJ2-3, with no clear D. Deletions cut 5 bases from V and 1 base from J, with 4 bases between. The CDR3 runs to 12 residues. Germline V lookup: CDR1 SNHLY, CDR2 FYNNEI. The CDR3 nucleotides read TGTGCCAGCAGTCGGGGCACAGATACGCAGTATTTT. The encoded protein is CASSRGTDTQYF. Using reference TRBV2 and TRBJ2-3 for the parts outside the CDR3, the full variable domain is EPEVTQTPSHQVTQMGQEVILRCVPISNHLYFYWYRQILGQKVEFLVSFYNNEISEKSEIFDDQFSVERPDGSNFTLKIRSTKLEDSAMYFCASSRGTDTQYFGPGTRLTVL.

The chain combines TRBV24-1 with TRBJ2-3, with D possibly matching TRBD2 (5 bases). CDR1 and CDR2 (germline): KGHDR, SFDVKD. Trimming removed 4 bases at V and 4 bases at J, with 8 bases between. There are 13 residues in the CDR3. This CDR3 is CATSDPSSDTQYF. The CDR3 DNA reads TGTGCCACCAGTGACCCTAGCTCAGATACGCAGTATTTT.

V gene TRBV18 combines with J gene TRBJ1-3, with 8 bases that match TRBD1. The CDR3 runs 15 residues. V lost 4 bases, J lost 4 bases, and 6 bases stayed unmatched. CDR1 and CDR2 (germline): KGHSH, LQKENI. CDR3 sequence reads: CASSLPRDRGNTIYF. CDR3 nucleotides: TGTGCCAGCTCACTCCCCCGGGACAGGGGAAACACCATATATTTT.

The genes are TRBV18 and TRBJ1-2; TRBD1 agrees at 11 bases. The V segment lost 3 bases and the J segment 8 bases; nucleotides outside the gene matches: 8. The germline V gene has CDR1 KGHSH and CDR2 LQKENI. The CDR3 has 15 residues. CDR3 amino acids: CASSPYGQGAEGYTF. CDR3 in DNA: TGTGCCAGCTCACCCTACGGACAGGGGGCAGAAGGCTACACCTTC.

DNA for the CDR3: TGTGCCATGGGGGACAGGGTGGAAGAGACCCAGTACTTC. Residues: CAMGDRVEETQYF. The chain couples TRBV10-3 to TRBJ2-5; 9 nucleotides line up with TRBD1. CDR3 length equals 13 residues. The trim removed 9 bases at V and 3 bases at J, leaving 5 bases unmatched. Germline-derived CDR1 and CDR2 are ENHRY and SYGVKD.

The V call is TRBV5-1, the J call TRBJ1-6; tentatively, D is TRBD1 (5 bases). Trimming stripped 3 bases from V and 4 bases from J, with 14 bases between. This CDR3 region has 16 residues. The V gene's germline CDR1 is SGHRS and CDR2 YFSETQ. The CDR3: CASSSSGGGYNSPLHF. In DNA form, the CDR3 reads TGCGCCAGCAGCTCGAGTGGGGGAGGGTATAATTCACCCCTCCACTTT.

V gene TRBV5-1 combines with J gene TRBJ1-2, with D unclear. CDR3 length equals 16 residues. V lost 1 base and J lost 7, with 20 bases in between. The V gene's germline CDR1 is SGHRS and CDR2 YFSETQ. CDR3 region: CASSLTRLVEGVGYTF. The CDR3, as DNA: TGCGCCAGCAGCTTGACACGTTTGGTTGAGGGTGTTGGCTACACCTTC.

The J gene is TRBJ2-2, the V gene TRBV5-1; TRBD2 agrees at 8 bases. The germline V gene has CDR1 SGHRS and CDR2 YFSETQ. The CDR3 spans 18 residues. V shed 4 bases, J shed 4 bases, and the junction held 15 bases outside the gene matches. Here the CDR3 reads CASSPRGSGKSGTGELFF. Written as DNA, the CDR3 is TGCGCCAGCAGCCCTCGAGGTAGCGGGAAGTCGGGCACCGGGGAGCTGTTTTTT. The variable domain in full, with the rest retrieved from reference TRBV5-1 and TRBJ2-2, is KAGVTQTPRYLIKTRGQQVTLSCSPISGHRSVSWYQQTPGQGLQFLFEYFSETQRNKGNFPGRFSGRQFSNSRSEMNVSTLELGDSALYLCASSPRGSGKSGTGELFFGEGSRLTVL.

The chain couples TRBV30 to TRBJ2-7; tentatively, D is TRBD2 (6 bases). The CDR3 runs to 13 residues. Trimming took 1 base from V and 3 from J, leaving 10 bases between them. Germline V CDR1 and CDR2: GTSNPN, SVGIG (reference sequence). This CDR3 reads CAWSATRSYEQYF. Here the CDR3 DNA reads TGTGCCTGGAGTGCGACTAGAAGCTACGAGCAGTACTTC.

The gene calls are TRBV28 and TRBJ2-7; 9 bases fit TRBD2. The junction had 11 bases not matched to a gene; V was cut back by 6 bases and J by 5 bases. The germline V gene encodes CDR1 MDHEN and CDR2 SYDVKM. This CDR3 spans 15 amino acids. In DNA form, the CDR3 reads TGTGCCAGCAGAACCGGGACTAGCAAAGTCCACGAGCAGTACTTC. Amino acids: CASRTGTSKVHEQYF. Full variable domain (rest looked up from reference TRBV28 and TRBJ2-7): DVKVTQSSRYLVKRTGEKVFLECVQDMDHENMFWYRQDPGLGLRLIYFSYDVKMKEKGDIPEGYSVSREKKERFSLILESASTNQTSMYLCASRTGTSKVHEQYFGPGTRLTVT.

This clone was seen a single time. The chain joins TRBV27 to TRBJ2-1; D may be TRBD1 (5 bases). From germline, CDR1 is MNHEY and CDR2 SMNVEV (reference sequence). The CDR3 is 15 residues long. Trimming shortened V by 4 bases and J by 9 bases, and 19 bases separated the two germline ends. The CDR3 DNA sequence: TGTGCCAGCAGTTCCCCGGAGAAGGGGCGCATTGAGCAGTTCTTC. Its translation: CASSSPEKGRIEQFF.

This sequence joins TRBV28 and TRBJ2-6; TRBD1 is a possible D gene (6 bases). The CDR3 totals 16 residues. Trimming removed 7 bases from V and 1 base from J, with 14 bases in between. Germline V gene data show CDR1 as MDHEN and CDR2 as SYDVKM. The CDR3 bases are TGTGCCAGCAAAGTGACAGGACTGTCTGGGGCCAACGTCCTGACTTTC. Translating gives CASKVTGLSGANVLTF.

The chain combines TRBV9 with TRBJ2-1; the D gene is possibly TRBD1 (5 bases). Trimming took off 0 bases at V and 9 bases at J, with 7 bases between the two ends. CDR1 and CDR2 from the germline V gene are SGDLS and YYNGEE. This CDR3 is built from 12 residues. In DNA form, the CDR3 reads TGTGCCAGCAGCGTAGATGACAGTGAGCAGTTCTTC. Translation: CASSVDDSEQFF.

This chain connects TRBV27 to TRBJ2-3; 13 nucleotides agree with TRBD2. This CDR3 has 13 amino acids. Trimming took 8 bases from V and 5 from J; bases not matched to a gene: 1. Germline V gene lookup returns CDR1 MNHEY and CDR2 SMNVEV (reference sequence). CDR3 bases: TGTGCCAGCCGGACTAGCGGGAGAGATACGCAGTATTTT. Its protein is CASRTSGRDTQYF.

The chain links TRBV7-9 to TRBJ2-5; 10 nucleotides line up with TRBD2. J lost 1 base, V lost 11 bases, and 7 bases had no gene match. Germline V gene lookup returns CDR1 SEHNR and CDR2 FQNEAQ (reference sequence). CDR3 length: 14 amino acids. The CDR3 loop is CAVGVAGGQETQYF. In nucleotides, the CDR3 is TGTGCCGTCGGGGTAGCGGGGGGCCAAGAGACCCAGTACTTC.

This chain joins TRBV9 and TRBJ1-1; 7 nucleotides agree with TRBD1. There are 14 residues in the CDR3. CDR1 is SGDLS, CDR2 YYNGEE, per germline. With 4 bases clipped from V and 3 bases from J, the junction kept 6 bases outside the gene matches. DNA of the CDR3: TGTGCCAGCAGCTCCTGGACAGGTTACACTGAAGCTTTCTTT. It specifies CASSSWTGYTEAFF.

This chain uses TRBV19 with TRBJ1-1; the match to TRBD1 covers 8 bases. The junction had 15 bases not matched to a gene; V was cut back by 3 bases and J by 0 bases. Germline V lookup: CDR1 LNHDA, CDR2 SQIVND (reference sequence). The CDR3 spans 19 residues. As DNA, the CDR3 is TGTGCCAGTAGTATCATCTCGTCGGGACAGGAGGGGATGAACACTGAAGCTTTCTTT. Protein sequence: CASSIISSGQEGMNTEAFF.

The chain links TRBV7-9 to TRBJ2-7; TRBD2 matches at 7 bases. J was trimmed by 2 bases and V by 1 base; bases with no gene match: 11. The CDR3 has 17 amino acids. Germline values: CDR1 SEHNR, CDR2 FQNEAQ (reference sequence). Here the CDR3 DNA reads TGTGCCAGCAGCTTAGGATGGGGCGGGAGACTTACCTACGAGCAGTACTTC. It translates to CASSLGWGGRLTYEQYF.

The chain employs TRBV28 and TRBJ1-2, with D hard to call. V lost 6 bases to trimming and J lost 0 bases, with 11 bases between them. This CDR3 comprises 14 residues. Germline lookup yields CDR1 MDHEN and CDR2 SYDVKM. CDR3 in DNA: TGTGCCAGCAGATCAGGAACCTCTAACTATGGCTACACCTTC. Amino acid sequence: CASRSGTSNYGYTF.

J is TRBJ1-2 and V is TRBV3-1 (or the pseudogene TRBV3-2), with a possible D match to TRBD1 (5 bases). Germline CDR1 LGHDT, CDR2 YNNKEL (reference sequence). This CDR3 comprises 11 residues. V was trimmed by 2 bases and J by 10 bases, leaving 8 bases between them. DNA for the CDR3: TGTGCCAGCAGCCAACTAGGGGTCTACACCTTC. It is translated as CASSQLGVYTF.

The chain is built from TRBV4-2 and TRBJ2-1, with TRBD2 matching over 15 bases. Unmatched junction bases numbered 6, after V lost 4 bases and J lost 5 bases. The germline gives CDR1 LGHNA, CDR2 YNFKEQ. The CDR3 length is 17 residues. CDR3 nucleotide sequence: TGTGCCAGCAGCCGCACCCGGACTAGCGGGAGGGACAATGAGCAGTTCTTC. This gives the protein CASSRTRTSGRDNEQFF.

The DNA of the CDR3 is TGTGCCAGCAGCCTTCGACAGACCAGCTCCTACAATGAGCAGTTCTTC. Amino acid sequence: CASSLRQTSSYNEQFF. J is TRBJ2-1 and V is TRBV27; a weak D match, TRBD1 (5 bases). V was clipped by 6 bases and J by 0 bases, with 15 bases between them. The CDR3 extends over 16 amino acids. Per germline, CDR1 MNHEY and CDR2 SMNVEV (reference sequence).